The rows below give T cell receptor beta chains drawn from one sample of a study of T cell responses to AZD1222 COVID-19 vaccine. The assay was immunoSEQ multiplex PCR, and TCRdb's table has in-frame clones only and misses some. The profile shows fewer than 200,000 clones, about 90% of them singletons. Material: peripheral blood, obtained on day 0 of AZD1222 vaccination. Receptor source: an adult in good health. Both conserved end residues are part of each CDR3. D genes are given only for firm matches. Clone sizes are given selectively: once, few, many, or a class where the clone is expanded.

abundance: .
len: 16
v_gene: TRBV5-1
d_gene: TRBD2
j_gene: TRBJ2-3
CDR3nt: TGCGCCAGCAGCAATAAAACCAGCGGGAGGGGTGATACGCAGTATTTT
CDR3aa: CASSNKTSGRGDTQYF

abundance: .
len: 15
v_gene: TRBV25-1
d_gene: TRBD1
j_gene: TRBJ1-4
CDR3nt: TGTGCCAGCAGTGGTCACAGGGGCTTCGATGAAAAACTGTTTTTT
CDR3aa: CASSGHRGFDEKLFF

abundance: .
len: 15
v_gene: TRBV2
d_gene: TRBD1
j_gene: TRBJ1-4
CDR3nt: TGTGCCAGCAGTGAAGGGGGACAGGGTAATGAAAAACTGTTTTTT
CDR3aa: CASSEGGQGNEKLFF

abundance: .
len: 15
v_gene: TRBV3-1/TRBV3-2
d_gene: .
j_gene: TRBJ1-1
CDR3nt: TGTGCCAGCAGCCCCCAGGACAAGGGGAACACTGAAGCTTTCTTT
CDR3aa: CASSPQDKGNTEAFF

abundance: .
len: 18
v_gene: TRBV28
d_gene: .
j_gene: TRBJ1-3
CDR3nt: TGTGCCAGCAGTCACAGACCGACAGGCCGGAGCTCTGGAAACACCATATATTTT
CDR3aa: CASSHRPTGRSSGNTIYF

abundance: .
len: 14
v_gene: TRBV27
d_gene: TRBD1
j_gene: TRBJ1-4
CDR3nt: TGTGCCAGCAGTTTAACAGGGGGCAATGAAAAACTGTTTTTT
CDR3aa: CASSLTGGNEKLFF

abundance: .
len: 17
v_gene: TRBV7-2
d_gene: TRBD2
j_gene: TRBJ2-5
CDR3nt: TGTGCCAGCAGCTTTTTGCCTAGCGGGGGGGCCCGGGAGACCCAGTACTTC
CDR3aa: CASSFLPSGGARETQYF

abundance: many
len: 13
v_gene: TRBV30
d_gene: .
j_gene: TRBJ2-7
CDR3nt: TGTGCCTGGAGTGTGGGAGGGGGCACCGAGCAGTACTTC
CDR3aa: CAWSVGGGTEQYF

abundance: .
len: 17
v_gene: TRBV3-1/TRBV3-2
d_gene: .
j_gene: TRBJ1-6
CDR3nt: TGTGCCAGCAGCCCCGAATCAGACCCTGGGCCGAATTCACCCCTCCACTTT
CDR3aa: CASSPESDPGPNSPLHF

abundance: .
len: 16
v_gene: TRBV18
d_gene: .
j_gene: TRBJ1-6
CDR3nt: TGTGCCAGCTCACCCTCCCTCGACAGCCCGGATTCACCCCTCCACTTT
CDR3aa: CASSPSLDSPDSPLHF